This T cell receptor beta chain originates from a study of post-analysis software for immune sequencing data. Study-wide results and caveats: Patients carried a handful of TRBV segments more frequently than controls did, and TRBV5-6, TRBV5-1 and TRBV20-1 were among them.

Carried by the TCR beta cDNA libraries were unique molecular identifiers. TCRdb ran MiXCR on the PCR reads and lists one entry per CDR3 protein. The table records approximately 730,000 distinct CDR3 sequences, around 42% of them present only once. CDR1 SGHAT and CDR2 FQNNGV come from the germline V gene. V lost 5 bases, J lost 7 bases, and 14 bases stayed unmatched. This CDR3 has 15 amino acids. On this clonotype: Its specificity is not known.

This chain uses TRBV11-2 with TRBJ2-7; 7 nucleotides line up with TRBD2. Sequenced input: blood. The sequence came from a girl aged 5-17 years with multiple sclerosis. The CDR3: CASSTGLDTYWEQYF. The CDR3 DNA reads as TGTGCCAGCAGCACCGGACTAGATACCTACTGGGAGCAGTACTTC.